Listed here are 30 T cell receptor beta chains from one sample, sequenced in a study of T cell changes during pregnancy in multiple sclerosis. The table came from immunoSEQ multiplex PCR; TCRdb's copy has only in-frame clones and leaves some out. This sample carries tens of thousands of clones, approximately 92% of them seen once, and the ten largest clones take roughly 0.7%. The sample here was CD4+ T cells from peripheral blood mononuclear cells, taken in the first trimester of pregnancy. The receptor source for this set is a female donor with multiple sclerosis, enrolled in a pregnancy study.

V gene TRBV27 combines with J gene TRBJ2-5; 7 nucleotides line up with TRBD1. The germline V gene encodes CDR1 MNHEY and CDR2 SMNVEV (reference sequence). V gave up 3 bases and J gave up 2 bases; unmatched junction bases: 6. CDR3 length: 15 amino acids. CDR3 sequence: CASSFEGGPQETQYF. The CDR3 nucleotides are TGTGCCAGCAGTTTTGAAGGGGGCCCTCAAGAGACCCAGTACTTC.

This chain joins TRBV4-2 and TRBJ2-1, with TRBD2 identical over 7 bases. The CDR3 length is 15 residues. Germline loops: CDR1 LGHNA, CDR2 YNFKEQ. Unmatched junction bases numbered 9, after V lost 4 bases and J lost 6 bases. Here the CDR3 DNA reads TGTGCCAGCAGCCTTCCTGGGGCGGGAGTCAATGAGCAGTTCTTC. Amino acids: CASSLPGAGVNEQFF.

Only one count was recorded for this clone. The V and J genes are TRBV7-8 and TRBJ2-5, with TRBD1 matching over 8 bases. Unmatched junction bases numbered 9, after V lost 5 bases and J lost 4 bases. In germline, CDR1 is SGHVS, CDR2 FQNEAQ. The CDR3 extends over 15 amino acids. CDR3 amino acids: CASSPRQGAGETQYF. The CDR3 DNA reads TGTGCCAGCAGCCCCCGGCAGGGGGCGGGAGAGACCCAGTACTTC.

The V and J genes are TRBV7-3 and TRBJ2-5; maybe TRBD2 (6 bases). CDR1 is SGHTA, CDR2 FQGTGA, per germline. Trimming shortened V by 2 bases and J by 5 bases, and 12 bases separated the two germline ends. The CDR3 covers 14 residues. CDR3 DNA sequence: TGTGCCAGCAGCTTAGCGGGATCCGTTGAGACCCAGTACTTC. It translates to CASSLAGSVETQYF.

The DNA of the CDR3 is TGTGCCAGCAGTGAATCGGGACACCGCTCCTACGAGCAGTACTTC. Translated: CASSESGHRSYEQYF. The chain recombines TRBV6-1 with TRBJ2-7; the D gene is possibly TRBD1 (6 bases). CDR1 MNHNS and CDR2 SASEGT come from the germline V gene. The V end was cut by 2 bases, the J end by 0 bases, with 11 bases between. The CDR3 totals 15 residues.

The V call is TRBV5-1, the J call TRBJ2-1; 13 bases align to TRBD2. The CDR3 has 16 residues. Germline trimming cut 4 bases from V and 8 bases from J; bases unmatched to any gene: 9. The germline V gene encodes CDR1 SGHRS and CDR2 YFSETQ. The CDR3 nucleotides read TGCGCCAGCAGCCCAGACGGACTAGCGGGAGTGGATGAGCAGTTCTTC. Its protein is CASSPDGLAGVDEQFF.

CDR3 region: CSVEGRGSADTQYF. For the CDR3, the DNA is TGCAGCGTTGAGGGGAGGGGTTCCGCAGATACGCAGTATTTT. The V call is TRBV29-1, the J call TRBJ2-3, with 7 bases lining up with TRBD2. Germline lookup yields CDR1 SQVTM and CDR2 ANQGSEA. This CDR3 spans 14 amino acids. J lost 4 bases, V lost 3 bases, and 7 bases had no gene match.

The rearrangement uses TRBV29-1 and TRBJ2-3, with D possibly TRBD1 on 7 matching bases. The germline V and J ends were trimmed by 2 bases and 7 bases, with 13 bases remaining between them. The CDR3 extends over 13 amino acids. From germline, CDR1 is SQVTM and CDR2 ANQGSEA. CDR3 protein: CSVERQGLNTQYF. CDR3 DNA: TGCAGCGTTGAAAGACAGGGACTGAATACGCAGTATTTT.

This clone was counted a single time. The rearrangement joins TRBV9 to TRBJ2-3, with D unclear. Per germline, CDR1 SGDLS and CDR2 YYNGEE. This CDR3 contains 15 residues. Trimming shortened V by 2 bases and J by 0 bases, and 10 bases separated the two germline ends. The CDR3 region is CASSVVASSTDTQYF. The CDR3, as DNA: TGTGCCAGCAGCGTGGTAGCTTCGAGCACAGATACGCAGTATTTT.

The rearrangement uses TRBV29-1 and TRBJ1-2; a possible D gene is TRBD1 (5 bases). This CDR3 contains 14 residues. Trimming removed 7 bases from V and 4 bases from J, with 19 bases in between. In germline, CDR1 is SQVTM, CDR2 ANQGSEA. The CDR3 DNA reads as TGCAGCGCTGACCTACTCGGGGGTAGCTATGGCTACACCTTC. Protein product: CSADLLGGSYGYTF.

This chain's CDR3 is CASSERTRRWEQYF. The CDR3 DNA is TGTGCCAGCAGCGAACGGACAAGACGGTGGGAGCAGTACTTC. The J gene is TRBJ2-7, the V gene TRBV14; possible D gene TRBD1, 5 bases. Looked up from germline, CDR1 is SGHDN and CDR2 is FVKESK. The CDR3 sequence is 14 residues long. Trimming pared 5 bases from V and 7 bases from J, leaving 18 bases between.

CDR3 sequence: CASSVAPSRETQYF. In DNA form, the CDR3 reads TGTGCCAGCAGCGTAGCTCCTAGCAGGGAGACCCAGTACTTC. This chain connects TRBV9 to TRBJ2-5, with a weak D call TRBD2 (5 bases). Germline CDR1 SGDLS, CDR2 YYNGEE. There are 14 residues in the CDR3. The V gene lost 0 bases and the J gene lost 5 bases, with 11 bases spanning the gap.

The J gene is TRBJ1-2, the V gene TRBV7-9; maybe TRBD1 (5 bases). Germline CDR1 is SEHNR and CDR2 is FQNEAQ (reference sequence). The CDR3 is 13 residues long. Deletions cut 4 bases from V and 8 bases from J, with 14 bases between. The CDR3 bases are TGTGCCAGCAGCTCAGGGTTTGCTGACGGCTACACCTTC. Translating gives CASSSGFADGYTF.

This clone was counted a single time. The gene calls are TRBV5-6 and TRBJ2-5, with D possibly matching TRBD2 (5 bases). The CDR3 runs 12 residues. Trimming shortened V by 3 bases and J by 3 bases, and 6 bases separated the two germline ends. Germline CDR1 SGHDT, CDR2 YYEEEE. CDR3 coding DNA: TGTGCCAGCAGCTCCGGGAAAGAGACCCAGTACTTC. It codes for CASSSGKETQYF.

V usage is TRBV29-1 and J usage is TRBJ2-6; TRBD1 might be the D (6 bases). The V gene's germline CDR1 is SQVTM and CDR2 ANQGSEA. This CDR3 contains 13 residues. Trimming stripped 6 bases from V and 1 base from J, with 7 bases between. CDR3 amino acids: CSVGQSGANVLTF. The DNA of the CDR3 is TGCAGCGTCGGACAGTCTGGGGCCAACGTCCTGACTTTC.

This clone has more than one count but fewer than ten. This chain connects TRBV6-1 to TRBJ1-5, with no clear D. This CDR3 comprises 12 residues. Germline loops: CDR1 MNHNS, CDR2 SASEGT. With 5 bases removed from V and 3 bases from J, the gap between germline ends came to 5 bases. The CDR3, as DNA: TGTGCCAGCAGTTTATCCAATCAGCCCCAGCATTTT. Protein sequence: CASSLSNQPQHF.

This chain connects TRBV19 to TRBJ1-2; D gene uncertain. The V gene's germline CDR1 is LNHDA and CDR2 SQIVND (reference sequence). This CDR3 spans 11 amino acids. Trimming shortened V by 6 bases and J by 7 bases, and 9 bases separated the two germline ends. CDR3 sequence: CASRGVGGYTF. CDR3 DNA sequence: TGTGCCAGTAGAGGAGTGGGTGGCTACACCTTC. The full variable domain, rest sourced from reference TRBV19 and TRBJ1-2, is DGGITQSPKYLFRKEGQNVTLSCEQNLNHDAMYWYRQDPGQGLRLIYYSQIVNDFQKGDIAEGYSVSREKKESFPLTVTSAQKNPTAFYLCASRGVGGYTFGSGTRLTVV.

This clone was seen a few times. The rearrangement joins TRBV30 to TRBJ1-4; D perhaps matches TRBD1 (5 bases). The CDR3 contains 15 residues. The ends were cut back, 2 bases at V and 10 bases at J, with 20 bases in the middle. Looked up from germline, CDR1 is GTSNPN and CDR2 is SVGIG (reference sequence). CDR3 coding DNA: TGTGCCTGGAGTCCCGGGGAAATGGGGGGAGTAAAACTGTTTTTT. Translated, it gives CAWSPGEMGGVKLFF.

The genes are TRBV28 and TRBJ2-1, with 12 nucleotides matching TRBD2. The V and J ends lost 6 bases and 7 bases, in that order; junction bases with no gene match: 13. Germline-derived CDR1 and CDR2 are MDHEN and SYDVKM. The CDR3 is 17 amino acids. The CDR3 reads CASSTTRLAGAGNEQFF. CDR3 bases: TGTGCCAGCAGCACTACCCGACTAGCGGGAGCCGGGAATGAGCAGTTCTTC.

This rearrangement joins TRBV5-1 to TRBJ2-3; the match to TRBD2 covers 8 bases. V dropped 4 bases and J dropped 1; count of bases not matched to a gene: 2. The CDR3 is made up of 14 amino acids. Germline lookup yields CDR1 SGHRS and CDR2 YFSETQ. CDR3 DNA sequence: TGCGCCAGCAGCCTGGGACTAGGCACAGATACGCAGTATTTT. This sequence encodes CASSLGLGTDTQYF.

This CDR3 is CASSDRGTGGIESYNEQFF. Written as DNA, the CDR3 is TGTGCCAGCAGTGATAGGGGGACAGGGGGCATAGAATCCTACAATGAGCAGTTCTTC. The V call is TRBV6-1, the J call TRBJ2-1, with TRBD1 matching over 12 bases. CDR1 is MNHNS and CDR2 is SASEGT in the germline V gene. After removal of 3 bases from V and 1 base from J, the junction contained 10 bases not matched to a gene. This CDR3 comprises 19 residues.

The chain combines TRBV11-2 with TRBJ1-2, with 8 positions matching TRBD1. CDR3 length equals 14 residues. Per the germline V gene, CDR1 is SGHAT and CDR2 is FQNNGV. J lost 4 bases, V lost 0 bases, and 1 base had no gene match. CDR3 amino acids: CASSLDRGLYGYTF. DNA of the CDR3: TGTGCCAGCAGCTTAGACAGGGGGCTCTATGGCTACACCTTC.

This clone was seen a single time. The rearrangement uses TRBV7-9 and TRBJ2-6; TRBD2 matches 7 bases. The ends lost 1 base at V and 1 base at J; junction bases unmatched: 4. CDR3 length equals 17 residues. Germline V gene sequence: CDR1 SEHNR, CDR2 FQNEAQ (reference sequence). The CDR3 nucleotides are TGTGCCAGCAGCTTAGTTCGGGGAGGGTCTGGGGCCAACGTCCTGACTTTC. This sequence encodes CASSLVRGGSGANVLTF.

This clone was counted a single time. The chain couples TRBV6-5 to TRBJ1-5; 8 bases match TRBD1. The germline V gene has CDR1 MNHEY and CDR2 SVGAGI. The CDR3 spans 14 residues. V was clipped by 5 bases and J by 4 bases; unmatched bases: 4. The CDR3 DNA sequence: TGTGCCAGCAGTACGGGACAGGTTAATCAGCCCCAGCATTTT. Encoded protein: CASSTGQVNQPQHF.

This rearrangement joins TRBV6-1 to TRBJ2-2; D possibly corresponds to TRBD2 (5 bases). Germline CDR1 MNHNS, CDR2 SASEGT. There are 14 residues in the CDR3. Trimming left V 4 bases short and J 7 bases short, with 13 bases between. CDR3 protein: CASSGTYGIGELFF. The CDR3 nucleotides are TGTGCCAGCAGTGGGACTTATGGGATCGGGGAGCTGTTTTTT.

The chain is built from TRBV27 and TRBJ2-1; 9 positions agree with TRBD1. The CDR3 contains 17 residues. V lost 3 bases, J lost 12 bases, and 18 bases stayed unmatched. Germline CDR1 MNHEY, CDR2 SMNVEV (reference sequence). The CDR3 nucleotides are TGTGCCAGCAGTTTGAGGGGAAACAGGGGGCTTTTGATCGCGCAGTTCTTC. Translated: CASSLRGNRGLLIAQFF.

This chain connects TRBV5-1 to TRBJ2-1, with TRBD2 matching over 8 bases. In germline, CDR1 is SGHRS, CDR2 YFSETQ. V was pared by 1 base and J by 5 bases, with 8 bases of the junction left unmatched. The CDR3 extends over 16 amino acids. In DNA, the CDR3 is TGCGCCAGCAGCTTGATCTCGCTAGCGGGCCACAATGAGCAGTTCTTC. Translating gives CASSLISLAGHNEQFF.

Here the CDR3 reads CASTLGLAGVDEQFF. DNA for the CDR3: TGTGCCAGCACCTTGGGGCTAGCGGGAGTGGATGAGCAGTTCTTC. The V and J genes are TRBV2 and TRBJ2-1; TRBD2 agrees at 10 bases. V gave up 7 bases and J gave up 8 bases; unmatched junction bases: 11. Germline loops: CDR1 SNHLY, CDR2 FYNNEI. The CDR3 loop spans 15 amino acids.

The chain has TRBV28 and TRBJ2-6, with D possibly TRBD2 on 7 matching bases. This CDR3 is 17 amino acids long. Trimming took off 6 bases at V and 0 bases at J, with 15 bases between the two ends. CDR1 is MDHEN, CDR2 SYDVKM, per germline. The CDR3 nucleotides are TGTGCCAGCAGACCCCATGGGGGGGCCTCTGGGGCCAACGTCCTGACTTTC. It specifies CASRPHGGASGANVLTF.

V gene TRBV29-1 combines with J gene TRBJ1-3, with D tentatively TRBD1 (5 bases). V lost 4 bases and J lost 2, with 9 bases in between. Looked up from germline, CDR1 is SQVTM and CDR2 is ANQGSEA. The CDR3 totals 13 residues. DNA of the CDR3: TGCAGCGTTGCTCCGGGGGCTGGAAACACCATATATTTT. It specifies CSVAPGAGNTIYF.